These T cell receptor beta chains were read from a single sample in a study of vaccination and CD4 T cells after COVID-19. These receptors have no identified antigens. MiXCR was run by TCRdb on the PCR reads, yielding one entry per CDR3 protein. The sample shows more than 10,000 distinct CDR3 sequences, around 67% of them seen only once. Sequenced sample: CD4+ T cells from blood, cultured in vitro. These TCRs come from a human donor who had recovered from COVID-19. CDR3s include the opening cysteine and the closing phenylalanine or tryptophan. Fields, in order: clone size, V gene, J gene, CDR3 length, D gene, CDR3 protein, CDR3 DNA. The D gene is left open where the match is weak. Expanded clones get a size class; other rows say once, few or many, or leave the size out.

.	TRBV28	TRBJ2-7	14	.	CASSWDSASYEQYF	TGTGCCAGCAGTTGGGACTCCGCCTCCTACGAGCAGTACTTC
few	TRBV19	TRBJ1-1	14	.	CASSIGTANTEAFF	TGTGCCAGTAGTATTGGGACGGCCAACACTGAAGCTTTCTTT
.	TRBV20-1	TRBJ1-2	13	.	CSAVTEVNYGYTF	TGCAGTGCCGTCACAGAAGTTAACTATGGCTACACCTTC
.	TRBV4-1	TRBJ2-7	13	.	CASSQDSAGEQYF	TGCGCCAGCAGCCAAGATTCGGCAGGCGAGCAGTACTTC
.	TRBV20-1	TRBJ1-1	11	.	CSATGTTEAFF	TGCAGTGCCACGGGGACCACTGAAGCTTTCTTT
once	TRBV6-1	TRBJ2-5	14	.	CASSEDPGRETQYF	TGTGCCAGCAGTGAAGACCCGGGGAGGGAGACCCAGTACTTC
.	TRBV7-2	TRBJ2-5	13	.	CASSGGQQETQYF	TGTGCCAGCTCCGGAGGGCAACAAGAGACCCAGTACTTC
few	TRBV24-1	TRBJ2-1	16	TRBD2	CATSDPSGRSYNEQFF	TGTGCCACCAGTGACCCTAGCGGGAGGTCCTACAATGAGCAGTTCTTC
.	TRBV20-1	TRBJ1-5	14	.	CSARVSGPNQPQHF	TGCAGTGCTAGAGTGTCAGGGCCCAATCAGCCCCAGCATTTT
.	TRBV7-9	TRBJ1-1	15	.	CASRAREVPNTEAFF	TGTGCCAGCAGAGCCAGGGAGGTGCCTAACACTGAAGCTTTCTTT
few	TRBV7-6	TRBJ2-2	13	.	CASGASNAGELFF	TGTGCCAGCGGGGCTAGCAACGCCGGGGAGCTGTTTTTT
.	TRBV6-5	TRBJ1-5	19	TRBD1	CASSYSGTGGGYSNQPQHF	TGTGCCAGCAGTTACTCTGGGACAGGGGGCGGTTATAGCAATCAGCCCCAGCATTTT
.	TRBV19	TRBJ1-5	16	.	CASTAGGGSDNQPQHF	TGTGCCAGTACGGCGGGCGGGGGGTCTGACAATCAGCCCCAGCATTTT
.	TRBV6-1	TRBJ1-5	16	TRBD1	CASRPGQGLQGQPQHF	TGTGCCAGCAGACCGGGACAGGGACTTCAAGGACAGCCCCAGCATTTT
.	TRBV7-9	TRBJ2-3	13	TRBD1	CAGLQGKGDTQYF	TGTGCCGGTCTACAGGGGAAGGGGGATACGCAGTATTTT
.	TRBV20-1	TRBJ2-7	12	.	CSARLTSYEQYF	TGCAGTGCTAGACTGACTAGCTACGAGCAGTACTTC
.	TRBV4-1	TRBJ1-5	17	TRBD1	CASSQDMSTGGNQPQHF	TGCGCCAGCAGCCAAGATATGTCGACAGGGGGAAATCAGCCCCAGCATTTT
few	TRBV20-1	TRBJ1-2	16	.	CSARGITGTVLSGYTF	TGCAGTGCTAGGGGCATCACCGGGACGGTTCTTTCAGGCTACACCTTC
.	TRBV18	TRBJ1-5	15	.	CASSPLGDRNQPQHF	TGTGCCAGCTCACCACTGGGGGACCGCAATCAGCCCCAGCATTTT
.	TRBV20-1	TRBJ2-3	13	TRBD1	CSAGTDSTDTQYF	TGCAGTGCTGGGACAGATAGCACAGATACGCAGTATTTT
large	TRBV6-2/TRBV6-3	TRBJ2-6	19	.	CASSDPTAGGSSGANVLTF	TGTGCCAGCAGTGACCCGACAGCAGGGGGGTCCTCTGGGGCCAACGTCCTGACTTTC
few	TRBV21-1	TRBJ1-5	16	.	CASSKETKGSNQPQHF	TGTGCCAGCAGCAAGGAGACCAAGGGGAGCAATCAGCCCCAGCATTTT
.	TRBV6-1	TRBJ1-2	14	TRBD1	CASIPRGRDYGYTF	TGTGCCAGCATTCCCAGGGGGCGCGACTATGGCTACACCTTC
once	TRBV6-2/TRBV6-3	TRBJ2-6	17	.	CASSYTGVRSGANVLTF	TGTGCCAGCAGTTACACGGGAGTCCGCTCTGGGGCCAACGTCCTGACTTTC
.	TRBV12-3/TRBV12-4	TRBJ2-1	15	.	CASREAILNYNEQFF	TGTGCCAGCAGGGAGGCCATCCTGAACTACAATGAGCAGTTCTTC
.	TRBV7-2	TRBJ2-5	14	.	CASSTDRWRGTQYF	TGTGCCAGCAGTACGGACAGGTGGAGGGGGACCCAGTACTTC
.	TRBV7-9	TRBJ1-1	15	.	CASSLDNFPNTEAFF	TGTGCCAGCAGCTTAGACAACTTTCCCAACACTGAAGCTTTCTTT
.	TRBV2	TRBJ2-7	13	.	CASRRDGAYEQYF	TGTGCCAGCAGACGGGACGGTGCCTACGAGCAGTACTTC
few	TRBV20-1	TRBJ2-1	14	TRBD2	CSATLAGGPGEQFF	TGCAGTGCTACACTAGCGGGAGGGCCTGGTGAGCAGTTCTTC
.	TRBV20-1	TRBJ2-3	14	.	CSAGRLAKADTQYF	TGCAGTGCCGGCCGGCTAGCAAAGGCAGATACGCAGTATTTT
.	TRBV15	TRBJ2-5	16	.	CATSRDPAGAQGTQYF	TGTGCCACCAGCAGAGATCCGGCAGGGGCTCAGGGGACCCAGTACTTC
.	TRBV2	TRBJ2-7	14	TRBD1	CASRFGQGAYEQYF	TGTGCCAGCCGATTCGGACAGGGGGCCTACGAGCAGTACTTC
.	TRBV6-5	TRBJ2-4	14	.	CASSSAAPKNIQYF	TGTGCCAGCAGTTCAGCGGCTCCCAAAAACATTCAGTACTTC
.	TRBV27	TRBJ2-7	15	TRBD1	CASSLSVQGRYEQYF	TGTGCCAGCAGTTTATCGGTACAGGGGCGCTATGAGCAGTACTTC
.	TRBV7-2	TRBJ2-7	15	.	CASSLRDRGPYEQYF	TGTGCCAGCAGCTTACGGGATCGAGGGCCCTACGAGCAGTACTTC
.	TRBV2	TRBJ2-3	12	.	CASSGLDYAQYF	TGTGCCAGCAGTGGACTCGATTACGCGCAGTATTTT
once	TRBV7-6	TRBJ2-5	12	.	CASSPRWETQYF	TGTGCCAGCAGCCCGCGGTGGGAGACCCAGTACTTC
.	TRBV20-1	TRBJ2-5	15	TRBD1	CSARDQGGAVRTQYF	TGCAGTGCTAGAGATCAAGGGGGCGCGGTTCGGACCCAGTACTTC
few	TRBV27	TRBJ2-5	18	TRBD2	CASSPLTGLADIKETQYF	TGTGCCAGCAGCCCCTTGACCGGACTAGCTGATATTAAAGAGACCCAGTACTTC
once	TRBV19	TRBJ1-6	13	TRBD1	CASAGQGNSPLHF	TGTGCCAGCGCGGGACAGGGTAATTCACCCCTCCACTTT
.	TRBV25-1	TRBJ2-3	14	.	CASSELGGSDTQYF	TGTGCCAGCAGTGAATTGGGAGGATCAGATACGCAGTATTTT
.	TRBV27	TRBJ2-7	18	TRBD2	CASSFGDSGRGVPYEQYF	TGTGCCAGCAGTTTCGGAGATAGCGGGAGAGGAGTCCCCTACGAGCAGTACTTC
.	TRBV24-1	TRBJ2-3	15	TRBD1	CATSVTTGRTDTQYF	TGTGCCACCAGTGTTACGACAGGGCGAACAGATACGCAGTATTTT
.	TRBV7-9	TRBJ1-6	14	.	CASSLVQGKSPLHF	TGTGCCAGCAGCTTGGTCCAGGGAAAGTCACCCCTCCACTTT
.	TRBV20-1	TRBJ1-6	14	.	CSADRTVLNSPLHF	TGCAGTGCTGATAGGACAGTACTTAATTCACCCCTCCACTTT
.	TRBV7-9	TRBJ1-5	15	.	CASSLDSKGDQPQHF	TGTGCCAGCAGCCTAGACAGCAAAGGTGATCAGCCCCAGCATTTT
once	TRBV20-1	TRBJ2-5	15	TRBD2	CSAFFPGLALATQYF	TGCAGTGCTTTTTTTCCGGGACTAGCTCTTGCGACCCAGTACTTC
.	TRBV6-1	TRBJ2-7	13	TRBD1	CASSTGGRYEQYF	TGTGCCAGCAGTACAGGGGGCAGGTACGAGCAGTACTTC
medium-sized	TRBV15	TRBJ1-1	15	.	CATSRDLQGTTEAFF	TGTGCCACCAGCAGAGATTTGCAGGGGACCACTGAAGCTTTCTTT
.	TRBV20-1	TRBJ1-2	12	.	CSARGLGYGYTF	TGCAGTGCTAGGGGGCTCGGCTATGGCTACACCTTC
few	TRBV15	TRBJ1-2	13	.	CATSRDGRFGYTF	TGTGCCACCAGCAGAGATGGCAGGTTTGGCTACACCTTC
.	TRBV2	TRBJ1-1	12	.	CASSPTGNEAFF	TGTGCCAGCAGTCCCACAGGGAACGAAGCTTTCTTT
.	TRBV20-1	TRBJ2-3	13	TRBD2	CSARDKGLAGINF	TGCAGTGCTAGAGATAAGGGACTAGCGGGAATTAATTTT
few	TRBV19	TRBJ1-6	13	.	CASKSQGSSPLHF	TGTGCCAGTAAATCGCAGGGTAGTTCACCCCTCCACTTT
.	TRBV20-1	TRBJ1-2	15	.	CSARVSRPGRYGYTF	TGCAGTGCTAGAGTGAGTAGGCCAGGGCGTTATGGCTACACCTTC
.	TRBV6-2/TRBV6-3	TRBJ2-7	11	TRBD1	CASTYRGEQYF	TGTGCCAGCACTTACAGGGGGGAGCAGTACTTC
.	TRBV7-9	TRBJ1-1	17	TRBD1	CASSSLRYGTGGTEAFF	TGTGCCAGCAGCTCACTAAGGTACGGGACAGGGGGAACTGAAGCTTTCTTT
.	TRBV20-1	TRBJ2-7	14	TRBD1	CSAKDRGPLGEQYF	TGCAGTGCGAAGGACAGGGGCCCCCTCGGCGAGCAGTACTTC